The 10 T cell receptor beta chains reported below all come from one sample, sequenced in a study of blood T cells in healthy people across ages. Next came a second PCR, run for about 6 to 12 cycles, which used a sample-barcoded 5' primer along with a J-beta primer mix. TCRdb reprocessed the 5' RACE reads with MiXCR, giving one entry per CDR3 protein. The sample shows 800,000 or so distinct CDR3 sequences, roughly 46% of them seen only once. Sample: blood. Receptor source: a man older than 75 in good health.

This clonotype appeared many times. This rearrangement joins TRBV3-1 to TRBJ2-1; D is uncertain. Germline V gene data show CDR1 as LGHDT and CDR2 as YNNKEL (reference sequence). The CDR3 loop spans 16 amino acids. Trimming took 1 base from V and 8 from J, leaving 18 bases between them. The CDR3 sequence is CASSQGSSNPWDEQFF. The CDR3 region has the DNA TGTGCCAGCAGCCAAGGGAGTAGCAACCCGTGGGATGAGCAGTTCTTC.

The chain couples TRBV7-2 to TRBJ1-5, with TRBD1 matching 8 bases. V shed 4 bases, J shed 0 bases, and the junction held 14 bases outside the gene matches. The CDR3 has 19 amino acids. Germline lookup yields CDR1 SGHTA and CDR2 FQGNSA. The CDR3, as DNA: TGTGCCAGCAGCTCCGACAGGGGACTACCCCTTTATAGCAATCAGCCCCAGCATTTT. This encodes CASSSDRGLPLYSNQPQHF.

This chain links TRBV10-3 with TRBJ2-3; the D is unclear. V was cut by 0 bases and J by 7 bases, with 11 bases left in between. The CDR3 consists of 14 residues. CDR1 and CDR2 from the germline V gene are ENHRY and SYGVKD. The CDR3 DNA reads as TGTGCCATCAGTGAGTCGAATCTCGAGAATACGCAGTATTTT. Translated, it gives CAISESNLENTQYF.

This clonotype appeared a few times. V is TRBV27 and J is TRBJ2-7; 9 bases line up with TRBD2. Germline V CDR1 and CDR2: MNHEY, SMNVEV (reference sequence). After removal of 1 base from V and 6 bases from J, the junction contained 1 base not matched to a gene. The CDR3 contains 13 residues. The CDR3 loop reads CASSLLAGVEQYF. The DNA for the CDR3 is TGTGCCAGCAGTTTATTAGCGGGAGTCGAGCAGTACTTC.

CDR3 loop: CASSSSLIPGGQDTQYF. Written as DNA, the CDR3 is TGTGCCAGCAGTTCCTCTCTGATACCGGGGGGACAAGATACGCAGTATTTT. The chain employs TRBV12-3 or TRBV12-4 and TRBJ2-3, with D perhaps matching TRBD2 (7 bases). V was trimmed by 4 bases and J by 5 bases, leaving 22 bases between them. This CDR3 comprises 17 residues.

This clonotype was seen a handful of times. The V gene is TRBV20-1, the J gene TRBJ2-3; maybe TRBD1 (6 bases). The CDR3 extends over 16 amino acids. The germline V gene encodes CDR1 DFQATT and CDR2 SNEGSKA (reference sequence). The V and J ends lost 0 bases and 2 bases respectively, with 15 bases between them. CDR3 in DNA: TGCAGTGCTAGAGATGATACAGGGTGGGACACAGATACGCAGTATTTT. This translates into CSARDDTGWDTDTQYF.

The chain employs TRBV29-1 and TRBJ2-2; D ambiguous. The V gene's germline CDR1 is SQVTM and CDR2 ANQGSEA. Trimming cost V 7 bases and J 1 base, with 7 bases left between them. The CDR3 is 12 residues long. CDR3 loop: CSGILNTGELFF. The CDR3 DNA reads TGCAGCGGGATATTGAACACCGGGGAGCTGTTTTTT.

This sequence joins TRBV6-6 and TRBJ2-7; tentative D call: TRBD2 (6 bases). Germline CDR1 MNHNY, CDR2 SVGAGI (reference sequence). This CDR3 region has 15 residues. Trimming took off 0 bases at V and 2 bases at J, with 11 bases between the two ends. Here the CDR3 DNA reads TGTGCCAGCAGTTACTCCACCGGGAGACCCTACGAGCAGTACTTC. This encodes CASSYSTGRPYEQYF.

This chain uses TRBV7-2 with TRBJ1-2; 7 bases match TRBD1. J gave up 2 bases and V 5 bases, and 11 bases lay outside the gene matches. Germline CDR1 SGHTA, CDR2 FQGNSA. This CDR3 contains 16 residues. In DNA, the CDR3 is TGTGCCAGCAGCCGGGACAGTCTCCAACCGAACTATGGCTACACCTTC. Amino acid sequence: CASSRDSLQPNYGYTF.

The CDR3 is CASSRRTSGSKETQYF. CDR3 bases: TGTGCCAGCTCACGAAGGACTAGCGGGAGTAAAGAGACCCAGTACTTC. The chain joins TRBV18 to TRBJ2-7, with 13 bases fitting TRBD2. The J call may be incorrect, as the DNA end agrees better with TRBJ2-5. Germline CDR1 reads KGHSH; CDR2 reads LQKENI. This CDR3 spans 16 amino acids.